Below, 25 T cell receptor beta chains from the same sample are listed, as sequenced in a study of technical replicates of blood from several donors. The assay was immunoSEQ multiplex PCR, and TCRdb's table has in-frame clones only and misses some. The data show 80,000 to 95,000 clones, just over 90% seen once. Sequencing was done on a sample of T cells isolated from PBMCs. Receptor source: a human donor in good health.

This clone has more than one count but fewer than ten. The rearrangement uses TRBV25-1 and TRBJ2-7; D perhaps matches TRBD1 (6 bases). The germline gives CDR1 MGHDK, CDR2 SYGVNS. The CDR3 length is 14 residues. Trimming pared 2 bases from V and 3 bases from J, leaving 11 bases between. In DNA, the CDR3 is TGTGCCAGCAGTGAACACAGGGTAGTCTACGAGCAGTACTTC. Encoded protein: CASSEHRVVYEQYF.

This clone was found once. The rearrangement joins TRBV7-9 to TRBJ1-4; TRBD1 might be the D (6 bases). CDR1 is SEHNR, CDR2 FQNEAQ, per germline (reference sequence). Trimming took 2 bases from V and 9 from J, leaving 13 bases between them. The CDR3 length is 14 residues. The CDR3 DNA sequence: TGTGCCAGCAGCTTAATCAGGGACAACCAAAAACTGTTTTTT. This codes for CASSLIRDNQKLFF.

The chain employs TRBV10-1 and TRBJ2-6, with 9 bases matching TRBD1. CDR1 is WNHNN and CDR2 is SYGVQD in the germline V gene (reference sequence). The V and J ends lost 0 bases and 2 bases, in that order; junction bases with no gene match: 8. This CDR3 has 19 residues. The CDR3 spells CASSESVGQGPPGANVLTF. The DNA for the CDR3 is TGCGCCAGCAGTGAGTCTGTTGGACAGGGGCCTCCTGGGGCCAACGTCCTGACTTTC.

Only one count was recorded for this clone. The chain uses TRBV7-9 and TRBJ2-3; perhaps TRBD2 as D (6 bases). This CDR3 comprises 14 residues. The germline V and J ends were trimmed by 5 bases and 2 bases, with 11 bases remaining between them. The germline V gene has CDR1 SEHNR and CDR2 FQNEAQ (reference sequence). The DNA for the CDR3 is TGTGCCAGCAGCCAGACTAGTTCCACAGATACGCAGTATTTT. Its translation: CASSQTSSTDTQYF.

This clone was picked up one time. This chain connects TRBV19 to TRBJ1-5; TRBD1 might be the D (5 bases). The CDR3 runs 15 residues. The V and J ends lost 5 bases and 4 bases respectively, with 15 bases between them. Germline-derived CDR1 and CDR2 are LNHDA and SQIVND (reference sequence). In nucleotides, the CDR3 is TGTGCCAGTAGTTCGGGGGGAGGACTTAATCAGCCCCAGCATTTT. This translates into CASSSGGGLNQPQHF.

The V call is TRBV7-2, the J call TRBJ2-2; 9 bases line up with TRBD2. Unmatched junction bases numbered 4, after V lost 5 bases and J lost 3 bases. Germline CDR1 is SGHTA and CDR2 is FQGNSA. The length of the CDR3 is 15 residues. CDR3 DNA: TGTGCCAGCAGCCCCGGGACTAGCTACACCGGGGAGCTGTTTTTT. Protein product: CASSPGTSYTGELFF.

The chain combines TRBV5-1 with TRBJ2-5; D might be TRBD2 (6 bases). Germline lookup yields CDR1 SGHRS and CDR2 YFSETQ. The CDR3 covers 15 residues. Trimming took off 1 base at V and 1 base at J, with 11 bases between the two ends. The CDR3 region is CASSLFGSGQETQYF. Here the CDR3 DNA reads TGCGCCAGCAGCTTGTTTGGTAGCGGCCAAGAGACCCAGTACTTC.

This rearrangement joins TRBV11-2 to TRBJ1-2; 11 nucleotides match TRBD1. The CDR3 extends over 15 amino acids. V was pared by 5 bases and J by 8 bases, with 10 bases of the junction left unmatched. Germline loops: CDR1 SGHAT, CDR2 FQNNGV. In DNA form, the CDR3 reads TGTGCCAGCAGCCCGGGGGACAGGGGGACGCGGGGCTACACCTTC. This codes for CASSPGDRGTRGYTF.

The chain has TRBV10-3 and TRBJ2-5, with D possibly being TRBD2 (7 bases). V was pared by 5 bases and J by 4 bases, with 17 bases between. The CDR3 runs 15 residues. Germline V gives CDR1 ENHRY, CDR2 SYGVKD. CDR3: CAISSVRGGTETQYF. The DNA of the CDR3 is TGTGCCATCAGTAGTGTGAGGGGGGGAACAGAGACCCAGTACTTC.

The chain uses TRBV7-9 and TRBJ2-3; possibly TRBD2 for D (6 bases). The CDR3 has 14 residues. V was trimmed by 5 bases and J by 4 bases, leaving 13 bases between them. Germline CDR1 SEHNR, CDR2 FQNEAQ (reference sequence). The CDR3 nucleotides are TGTGCCAGCAGCCTGGGGGTAGCGGCAGATACGCAGTATTTT. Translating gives CASSLGVAADTQYF.

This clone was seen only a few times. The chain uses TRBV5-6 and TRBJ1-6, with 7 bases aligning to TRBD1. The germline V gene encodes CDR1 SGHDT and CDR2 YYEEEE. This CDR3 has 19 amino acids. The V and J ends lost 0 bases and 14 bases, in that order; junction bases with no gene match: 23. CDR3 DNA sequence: TGTGCCAGCAGCTTGGCCCTCAAAGGCGCGACAGGGAAATTTTACACCCTCCACTTT. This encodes CASSLALKGATGKFYTLHF.

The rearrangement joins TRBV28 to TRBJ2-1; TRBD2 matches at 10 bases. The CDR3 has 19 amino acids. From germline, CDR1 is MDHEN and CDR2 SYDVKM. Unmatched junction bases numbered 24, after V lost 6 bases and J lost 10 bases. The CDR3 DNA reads TGTGCCAGCAGGCTCCTGTATGGGTCGGAGCGGGAGGGGAAGGTAGAGCAGTTCTTC. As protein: CASRLLYGSEREGKVEQFF.

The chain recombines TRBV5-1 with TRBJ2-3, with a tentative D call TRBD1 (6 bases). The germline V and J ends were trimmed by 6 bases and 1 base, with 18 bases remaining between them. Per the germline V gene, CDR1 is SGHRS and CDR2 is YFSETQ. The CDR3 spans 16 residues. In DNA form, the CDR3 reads TGCGCCAGCACCCGACAGGCCTCTATGGGCACAGATACGCAGTATTTT. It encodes CASTRQASMGTDTQYF.

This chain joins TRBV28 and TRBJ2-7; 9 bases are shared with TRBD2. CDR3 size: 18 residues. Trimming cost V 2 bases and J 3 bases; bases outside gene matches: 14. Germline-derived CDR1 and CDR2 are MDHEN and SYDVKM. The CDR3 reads CASSLRASGKAIYYEQYF. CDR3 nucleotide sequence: TGTGCCAGCAGTTTAAGGGCTAGCGGGAAGGCCATCTACTACGAGCAGTACTTC.

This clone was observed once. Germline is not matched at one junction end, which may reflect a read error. The CDR3 DNA reads TGTGCTAGCAGCTTAGCGGGACTAGCGGGGGAGACGCAGTATTTT. It codes for CASSLAGLAGETQYF. The J gene is TRBJ2-3, the V gene TRBV7-7; 14 positions match TRBD2. CDR1 is SSHAT and CDR2 is FNYEAQ in the germline V gene (reference sequence). This CDR3 contains 15 residues.

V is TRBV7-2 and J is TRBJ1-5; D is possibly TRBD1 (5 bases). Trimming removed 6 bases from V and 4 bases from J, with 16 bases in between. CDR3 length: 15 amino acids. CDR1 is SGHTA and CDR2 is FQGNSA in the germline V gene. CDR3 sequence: CASRPSGGTNQPQHF. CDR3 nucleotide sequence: TGTGCCAGCAGGCCCTCCGGGGGAACTAATCAGCCCCAGCATTTT.

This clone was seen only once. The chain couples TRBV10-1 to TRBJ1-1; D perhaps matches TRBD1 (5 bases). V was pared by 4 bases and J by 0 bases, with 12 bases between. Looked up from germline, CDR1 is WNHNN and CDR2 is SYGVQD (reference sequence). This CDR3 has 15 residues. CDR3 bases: TGCGCCAGCAGTGCTTACCAGGGTATGAACACTGAAGCTTTCTTT. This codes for CASSAYQGMNTEAFF.

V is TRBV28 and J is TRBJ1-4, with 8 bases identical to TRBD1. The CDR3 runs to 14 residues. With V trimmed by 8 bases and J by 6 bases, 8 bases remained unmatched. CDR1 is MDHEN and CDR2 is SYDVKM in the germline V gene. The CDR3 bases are TGTGCCAGCGGCACAGGGGGTAAGGATGAAAAACTGTTTTTT. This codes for CASGTGGKDEKLFF.

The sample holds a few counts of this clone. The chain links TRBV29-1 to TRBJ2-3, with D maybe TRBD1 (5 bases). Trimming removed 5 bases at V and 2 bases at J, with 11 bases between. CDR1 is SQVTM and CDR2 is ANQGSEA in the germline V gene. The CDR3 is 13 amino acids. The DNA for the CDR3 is TGCAGCGTTCAGGGCCCCGTCACAGATACGCAGTATTTT. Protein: CSVQGPVTDTQYF.

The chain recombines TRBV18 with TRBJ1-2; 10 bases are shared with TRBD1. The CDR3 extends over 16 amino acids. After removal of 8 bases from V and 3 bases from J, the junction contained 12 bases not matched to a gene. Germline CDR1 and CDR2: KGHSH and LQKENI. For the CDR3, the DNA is TGTGCCAGCACAAACCGACAGGGGGCAAACTACTATGGCTACACCTTC. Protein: CASTNRQGANYYGYTF.

CDR3 in DNA: TGTGCCAGCAGCTTGGCCGTGACAGGGGCCTCTGGGGCCAACGTCCTGACTTTC. This codes for CASSLAVTGASGANVLTF. The chain uses TRBV5-4 and TRBJ2-6; 8 bases are shared with TRBD1. The CDR3 sequence is 18 residues long. J was trimmed by 0 bases and V by 0 bases; bases with no gene match: 5. The V gene's germline CDR1 is SGHNT and CDR2 YYREEE (reference sequence).

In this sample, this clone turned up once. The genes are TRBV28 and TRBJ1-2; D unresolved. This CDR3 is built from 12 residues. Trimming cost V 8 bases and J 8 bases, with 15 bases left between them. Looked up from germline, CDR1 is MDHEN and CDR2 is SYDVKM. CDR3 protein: CASGKVGEGYTF. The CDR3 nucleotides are TGTGCCAGCGGAAAGGTTGGAGAAGGCTACACCTTC.

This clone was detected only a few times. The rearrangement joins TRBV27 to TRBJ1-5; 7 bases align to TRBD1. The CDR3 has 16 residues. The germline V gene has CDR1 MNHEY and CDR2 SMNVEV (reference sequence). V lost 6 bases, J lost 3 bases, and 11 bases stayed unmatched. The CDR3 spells CASRTTGRLVNQPQHF. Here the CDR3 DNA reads TGTGCCAGCAGAACGACAGGGAGGCTGGTCAATCAGCCCCAGCATTTT.

The CDR3 here is CASSLGGSEFDEQFF. CDR3 in DNA: TGTGCCAGCAGCTTAGGCGGCTCGGAGTTTGATGAGCAGTTCTTC. This chain links TRBV11-3 with TRBJ2-1, with no clear D. The CDR3 has 15 residues. Germline V gene data show CDR1 as SGHNT and CDR2 as YENEEA. V lost 1 base and J lost 8, with 15 bases in between.

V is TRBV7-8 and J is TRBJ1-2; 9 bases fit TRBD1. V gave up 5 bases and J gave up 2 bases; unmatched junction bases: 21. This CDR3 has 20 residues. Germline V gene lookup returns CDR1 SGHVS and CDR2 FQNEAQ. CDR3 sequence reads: CASSPPGTGLHTLRNYGYTF. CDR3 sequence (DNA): TGTGCCAGCAGCCCCCCCGGGACAGGGCTACATACCTTGAGGAACTATGGCTACACCTTC.